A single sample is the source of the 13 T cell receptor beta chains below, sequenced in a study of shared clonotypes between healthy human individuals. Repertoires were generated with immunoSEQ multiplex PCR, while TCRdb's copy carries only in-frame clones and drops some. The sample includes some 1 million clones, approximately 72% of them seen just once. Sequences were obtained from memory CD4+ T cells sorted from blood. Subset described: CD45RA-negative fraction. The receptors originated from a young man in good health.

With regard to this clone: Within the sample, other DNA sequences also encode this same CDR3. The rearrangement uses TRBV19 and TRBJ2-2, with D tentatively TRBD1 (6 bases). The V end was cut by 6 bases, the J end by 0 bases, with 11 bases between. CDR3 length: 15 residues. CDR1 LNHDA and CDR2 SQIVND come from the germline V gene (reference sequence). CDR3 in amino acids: CASRTGQTNTGELFF. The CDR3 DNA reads TGTGCCAGTAGAACGGGACAAACGAACACCGGGGAGCTGTTTTTT.

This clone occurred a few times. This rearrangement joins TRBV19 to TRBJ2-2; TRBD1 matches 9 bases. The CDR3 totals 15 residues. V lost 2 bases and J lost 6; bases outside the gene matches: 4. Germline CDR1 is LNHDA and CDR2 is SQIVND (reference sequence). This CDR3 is CASSITGGNSGELFF. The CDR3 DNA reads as TGTGCCAGTAGTATAACAGGGGGCAACTCCGGGGAGCTGTTTTTT.

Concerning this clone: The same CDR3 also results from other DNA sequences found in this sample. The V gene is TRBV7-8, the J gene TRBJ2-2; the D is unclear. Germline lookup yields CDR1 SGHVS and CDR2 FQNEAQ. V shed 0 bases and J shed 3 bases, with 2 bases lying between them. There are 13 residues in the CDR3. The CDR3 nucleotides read TGTGCCAGCAGCTTAGCCCACACCGGGGAGCTGTTTTTT. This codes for CASSLAHTGELFF.

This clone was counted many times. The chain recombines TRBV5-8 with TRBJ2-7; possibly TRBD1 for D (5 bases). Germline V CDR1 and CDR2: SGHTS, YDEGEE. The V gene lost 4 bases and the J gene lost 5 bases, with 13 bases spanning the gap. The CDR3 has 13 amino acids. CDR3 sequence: CASSTKRGNEQYF. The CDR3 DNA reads TGTGCCAGCAGCACCAAAAGGGGCAACGAGCAGTACTTC.

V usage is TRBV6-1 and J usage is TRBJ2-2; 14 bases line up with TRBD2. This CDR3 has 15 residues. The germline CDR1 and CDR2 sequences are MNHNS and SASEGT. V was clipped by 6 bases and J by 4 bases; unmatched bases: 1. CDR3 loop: CASRGTSGSTGELFF. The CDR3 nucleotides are TGTGCCAGCAGGGGGACTAGCGGGAGCACCGGGGAGCTGTTTTTT.

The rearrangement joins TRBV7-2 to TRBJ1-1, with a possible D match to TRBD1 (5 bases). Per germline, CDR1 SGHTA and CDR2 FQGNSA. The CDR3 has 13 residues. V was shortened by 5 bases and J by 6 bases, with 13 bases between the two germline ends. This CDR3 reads CASSVGVGPEAFF. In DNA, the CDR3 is TGTGCCAGCAGCGTAGGAGTGGGGCCTGAAGCTTTCTTT.

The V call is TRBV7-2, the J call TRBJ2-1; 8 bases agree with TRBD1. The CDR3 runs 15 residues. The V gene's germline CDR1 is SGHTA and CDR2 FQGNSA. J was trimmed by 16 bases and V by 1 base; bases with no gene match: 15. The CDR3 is CASSLVFGDRKGIFF. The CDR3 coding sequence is TGTGCCAGCAGCTTAGTTTTTGGGGACAGGAAGGGGATATTCTTC. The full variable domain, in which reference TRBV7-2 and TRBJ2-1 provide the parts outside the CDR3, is GAGVSQSPSNKVTEKGKDVELRCDPISGHTALYWYRQSLGQGLEFLIYFQGNSAPDKSGLPSDRFSAERTGGSVSTLTIQRTQQEDSAVYLCASSLVFGDRKGIFFGPGTRLTVL.

The CDR3, as DNA: TGTGCCAGCAGCCCCGGGAATGATGAAAAACTGTTTTTT. Translation: CASSPGNDEKLFF. The V call is TRBV14, the J call TRBJ1-4; D unclear. The CDR3 contains 13 residues. Trimming removed 4 bases at V and 6 bases at J, with 9 bases between. CDR1 and CDR2 (germline): SGHDN, FVKESK. The full variable domain, in which reference TRBV14 and TRBJ1-4 provide the parts outside the CDR3, is EAGVTQFPSHSVIEKGQTVTLRCDPISGHDNLYWYRRVMGKEIKFLLHFVKESKQDESGMPNNRFLAERTGGTYSTLKVQPAELEDSGVYFCASSPGNDEKLFFGSGTQLSVL.

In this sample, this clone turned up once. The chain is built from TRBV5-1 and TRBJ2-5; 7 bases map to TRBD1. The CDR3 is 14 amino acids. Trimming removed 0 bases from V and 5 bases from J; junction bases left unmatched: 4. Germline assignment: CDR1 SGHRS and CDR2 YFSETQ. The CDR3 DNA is TGCGCCAGCAGCTTGGTTACAGGGGTGGAGACCCAGTACTTC. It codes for CASSLVTGVETQYF.

CDR3 nucleotide sequence: TGTGCCAGCAACCAGGGCACTGAAGCTTTCTTT. This translates into CASNQGTEAFF. The J gene is TRBJ1-1, the V gene TRBV6-6; TRBD1 might be the D (5 bases). Germline V gives CDR1 MNHNY, CDR2 SVGAGI (reference sequence). This CDR3 is 11 amino acids long. The V end was cut by 7 bases, the J end by 4 bases, with 7 bases between.

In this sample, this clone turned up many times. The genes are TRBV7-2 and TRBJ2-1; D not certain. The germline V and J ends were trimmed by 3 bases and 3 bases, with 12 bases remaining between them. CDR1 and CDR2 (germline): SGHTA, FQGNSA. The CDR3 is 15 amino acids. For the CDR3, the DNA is TGTGCCAGCAGCTTTATTCCGAGAATCTACAATGAGCAGTTCTTC. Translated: CASSFIPRIYNEQFF.

The CDR3 reads CSAQPRGEQYF. In nucleotides, the CDR3 is TGCAGCGCCCAACCGCGGGGCGAGCAGTACTTC. V gene TRBV20-1 combines with J gene TRBJ2-7; a weak D match, TRBD2 (6 bases). The CDR3 is 11 amino acids. Germline V gene sequence: CDR1 DFQATT, CDR2 SNEGSKA (reference sequence).

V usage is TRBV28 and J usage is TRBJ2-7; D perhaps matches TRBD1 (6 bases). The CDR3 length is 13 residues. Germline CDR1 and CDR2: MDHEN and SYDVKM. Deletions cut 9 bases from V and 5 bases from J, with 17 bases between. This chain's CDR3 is CASRTNNRDEQYF. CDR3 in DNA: TGTGCCAGTAGAACGAATAACAGGGACGAGCAGTACTTC.